Listed here are 30 T cell receptor beta chains from one sample, sequenced in a study of beta chain features in type 1 diabetes. The isolated RNA, all of it, was reverse transcribed, so expressed TCRB transcripts were what got sequenced. The table came from immunoSEQ multiplex PCR; TCRdb's copy has only in-frame clones and leaves some out. The sample has 400,000 to 600,000 clones, roughly 30% seen once. The specimen was naive CD4+ T cells from blood. The source of these receptors is a man aged 18 to 29 in good health.

V and J are TRBV18 and TRBJ2-5; 12 bases fit TRBD2. The CDR3 runs 16 residues. With 4 bases clipped from V and 3 bases from J, the junction kept 6 bases outside the gene matches. Germline CDR1 reads KGHSH; CDR2 reads LQKENI. The CDR3 region has the DNA TGTGCCAGCTCACAACTTCGACTAGCGGGAGAAGAGACCCAGTACTTC. Translated: CASSQLRLAGEETQYF.

The genes are TRBV29-1 and TRBJ1-1, with a tentative D call TRBD1 (5 bases). The CDR3 length is 13 residues. V dropped 3 bases and J dropped 0 bases, with 8 bases sitting between them. Germline assignment: CDR1 SQVTM and CDR2 ANQGSEA. The CDR3 here is CSVDRDLNTEAFF. CDR3 bases: TGCAGCGTTGATAGGGACTTGAACACTGAAGCTTTCTTT.

CDR3 in DNA: TGCAGCGCCCAGGTAGGAGAGACCCAGTACTTC. Protein product: CSAQVGETQYF. The rearrangement joins TRBV29-1 to TRBJ2-5; D is unresolved. This CDR3 region has 11 residues. Between the trimmed V and J ends, which lost 7 bases and 4 bases, there was a span of 10 bases. Germline values: CDR1 SQVTM, CDR2 ANQGSEA.

The CDR3 protein is CAWRGRLAGIEQFF. The CDR3 bases are TGTGCCTGGAGGGGGAGGTTAGCGGGAATCGAGCAGTTCTTC. This chain joins TRBV30 and TRBJ2-1, with TRBD2 matching over 8 bases. The CDR3 length is 14 residues. The ends lost 3 bases at V and 10 bases at J; junction bases unmatched: 11. Germline loops: CDR1 GTSNPN, CDR2 SVGIG (reference sequence).

The chain has TRBV15 and TRBJ2-3, with a weak D call TRBD1 (5 bases). Germline lookup yields CDR1 LNHNV and CDR2 YYDKDF (reference sequence). The V and J ends lost 0 bases and 4 bases respectively, with 11 bases between them. The CDR3 contains 15 residues. The CDR3 nucleotides are TGTGCCACCAGCAGAGATGGCAGGGCCCCAGATACGCAGTATTTT. Translation gives CATSRDGRAPDTQYF.

This clone was observed a few times. The genes are TRBV29-1 and TRBJ2-1; D is undetermined. Germline V gene data show CDR1 as SQVTM and CDR2 as ANQGSEA. CDR3 length equals 14 residues. Trimming shortened V by 1 base and J by 0 bases, and 7 bases separated the two germline ends. DNA for the CDR3: TGCAGCGTTGAAGGGCCTGGCTCCTACAATGAGCAGTTCTTC. It codes for CSVEGPGSYNEQFF.

This clone was seen only a few times. This chain links TRBV5-1 with TRBJ2-5, with D tentatively TRBD1 (5 bases). The length of the CDR3 is 15 residues. Germline CDR1 SGHRS, CDR2 YFSETQ. V was shortened by 0 bases and J by 2 bases, with 11 bases between the two germline ends. CDR3: CASSLGDSGQETQYF. The DNA of the CDR3 is TGCGCCAGCAGCTTGGGAGACAGTGGACAAGAGACCCAGTACTTC.

In this sample, this clone turned up a few times. The chain employs TRBV7-2 and TRBJ2-1, with 7 bases matching TRBD2. The ends lost 1 base at V and 8 bases at J; junction bases unmatched: 8. CDR1 is SGHTA, CDR2 FQGNSA, per germline. The CDR3 has 15 residues. In DNA, the CDR3 is TGTGCCAGCAGCTTAGGTGGGAGGGCCTTAGATGAGCAGTTCTTC. This codes for CASSLGGRALDEQFF.

This sequence joins TRBV30 and TRBJ2-5; 8 bases are a match to TRBD2. J lost 1 base, V lost 5 bases, and 6 bases had no gene match. This CDR3 is 14 amino acids long. The germline CDR1 and CDR2 sequences are GTSNPN and SVGIG (reference sequence). The CDR3 sequence: CAWALAGLQETQYF. The CDR3 bases are TGTGCCTGGGCTCTAGCGGGCCTCCAAGAGACCCAGTACTTC.

This clone was observed a handful of times. This chain connects TRBV13 to TRBJ2-6, with a weak D call TRBD1 (6 bases). The CDR3 is made up of 15 amino acids. The V and J ends lost 5 bases and 2 bases respectively, with 10 bases between them. Per germline, CDR1 PRHDT and CDR2 FYEKMQ (reference sequence). CDR3 nucleotide sequence: TGTGCCAGCAGCCCTAACAGGGCTGGGGCCAACGTCCTGACTTTC. Protein product: CASSPNRAGANVLTF.

The chain links TRBV5-1 to TRBJ2-3; weak D call: TRBD1 (6 bases). Trimming removed 8 bases from V and 1 base from J, with 17 bases in between. CDR3 length: 15 amino acids. Germline-derived CDR1 and CDR2 are SGHRS and YFSETQ. The CDR3 coding sequence is TGCGCCAGTACAAGTACAGGGATGGGCACAGATACGCAGTATTTT. This gives the protein CASTSTGMGTDTQYF.

The chain is built from TRBV7-2 and TRBJ2-3, with 7 bases matching TRBD2. CDR3 size: 15 residues. Germline V gives CDR1 SGHTA, CDR2 FQGNSA. With V trimmed by 3 bases and J by 1 base, 4 bases remained unmatched. The CDR3, as DNA: TGTGCCAGCAGCTTTGGCGGGAGTGGCACAGATACGCAGTATTTT. It codes for CASSFGGSGTDTQYF.

The chain employs TRBV30 and TRBJ1-1, with D hard to call. In germline, CDR1 is GTSNPN, CDR2 SVGIG (reference sequence). Between the trimmed V and J ends, which lost 3 bases and 5 bases, there was a span of 22 bases. This CDR3 comprises 16 residues. This chain's CDR3 is CAWSPEGAGIWTEAFF. CDR3 DNA sequence: TGTGCCTGGAGCCCCGAAGGCGCCGGTATTTGGACTGAAGCTTTCTTT.

Only a few counts were recorded for this clone. This chain links TRBV30 with TRBJ2-3; D might be TRBD1 or TRBD2, each matching 5 bases. Trimming stripped 0 bases from V and 4 bases from J, with 17 bases between. The CDR3 is made up of 16 amino acids. Germline V gene lookup returns CDR1 GTSNPN and CDR2 SVGIG (reference sequence). CDR3 sequence: CAWSVLGPISSDTQYF. In DNA form, the CDR3 reads TGTGCCTGGAGTGTACTGGGACCCATCAGTTCAGATACGCAGTATTTT.

This chain links TRBV4-1 with TRBJ2-1, with 9 bases that match TRBD2. The CDR3 runs 14 residues. The ends lost 1 base at V and 15 bases at J; junction bases unmatched: 10. Germline V gives CDR1 MGHRA, CDR2 YSYEKL. CDR3 nucleotides: TGCGCCAGCAGCCAAGTGTCTAGCGGGATCCCCCCGTTCTTC. Translating it yields CASSQVSSGIPPFF.

This chain connects TRBV9 to TRBJ2-3, with D hard to call. Trimming took 0 bases from V and 4 from J, leaving 6 bases between them. The CDR3 runs 13 residues. CDR1 is SGDLS, CDR2 YYNGEE, per germline. The CDR3: CASSVGQPDTQYF. As DNA, the CDR3 is TGTGCCAGCAGCGTAGGGCAGCCAGATACGCAGTATTTT.

There are a few counts of this clone. The chain couples TRBV7-2 to TRBJ2-7; 8 bases match TRBD2. J lost 2 bases, V lost 6 bases, and 6 bases had no gene match. This CDR3 spans 14 amino acids. Germline CDR1 and CDR2: SGHTA and FQGNSA. CDR3 coding DNA: TGTGCCAGCAGGGCGACTAGCGTAACCTACGAGCAGTACTTC. Protein product: CASRATSVTYEQYF.

This clone was observed a few times. The chain carries TRBV9 and TRBJ2-1, with D unresolved. The CDR3 is made up of 15 amino acids. The germline gives CDR1 SGDLS, CDR2 YYNGEE. The ends were cut back, 0 bases at V and 4 bases at J, with 11 bases in the middle. This CDR3 is CASSVGRTTYNEQFF. In nucleotides, the CDR3 is TGTGCCAGCAGCGTAGGAAGGACGACTTACAATGAGCAGTTCTTC.

This chain links TRBV19 with TRBJ2-4, with D possibly TRBD2 on 5 matching bases. Trimming took 3 bases from V and 0 from J, leaving 15 bases between them. Germline V gene data show CDR1 as LNHDA and CDR2 as SQIVND (reference sequence). The CDR3 consists of 17 residues. The CDR3, as DNA: TGTGCCAGTAGTATGGCCGGACTGCTCTTAGCCAAAAACATTCAGTACTTC. Translating gives CASSMAGLLLAKNIQYF.

This chain uses TRBV15 with TRBJ2-5; 11 bases align to TRBD2. The germline gives CDR1 LNHNV, CDR2 YYDKDF (reference sequence). The junction had 2 bases not matched to a gene; V was cut back by 1 base and J by 7 bases. The CDR3 is 14 residues long. This chain's CDR3 is CATSRVLAGGTQYF. CDR3 coding DNA: TGTGCCACCAGCAGAGTGCTAGCGGGAGGGACCCAGTACTTC.

This clone was detected a few times. The chain couples TRBV29-1 to TRBJ2-1; D not certain. The CDR3 contains 14 residues. V was clipped by 0 bases and J by 6 bases, with 12 bases between them. Germline CDR1 SQVTM, CDR2 ANQGSEA. The CDR3 sequence is CSVEDGLVPNEQFF. The CDR3 DNA is TGCAGCGTTGAAGATGGGTTAGTACCCAATGAGCAGTTCTTC.

This clone has just a few counts. V and J are TRBV11-3 and TRBJ2-1; D is unresolved. The germline V and J ends were trimmed by 2 bases and 4 bases, with 9 bases remaining between them. This CDR3 has 14 amino acids. Germline V gene data show CDR1 as SGHNT and CDR2 as YENEEA. The CDR3 DNA reads TGTGCCAGCAGCTTAAGTCCCGCGTACAATGAGCAGTTCTTC. It is translated as CASSLSPAYNEQFF. Full variable domain (missing parts from reference TRBV11-3 and TRBJ2-1): EAGVVQSPRYKIIEKKQPVAFWCNPISGHNTLYWYLQNLGQGPELLIRYENEEAVDDSQLPKDRFSAERLKGVDSTLKIQPAELGDSAVYLCASSLSPAYNEQFFGPGTRLTVL.

This clone turned up a few times. J is TRBJ2-1 and V is TRBV7-2, with 7 bases aligning to TRBD2. Germline V gene sequence: CDR1 SGHTA, CDR2 FQGNSA. V shed 8 bases and J 8 bases; nucleotides not matched to a gene: 6. CDR3 length: 12 residues. CDR3 in amino acids: CASGRALHEQFF. CDR3 coding DNA: TGTGCCAGCGGGAGGGCCTTGCATGAGCAGTTCTTC.

This clone has only a few counts. V is TRBV30 and J is TRBJ2-3, with D unclear. Deletions cut 1 base from V and 3 bases from J, with 14 bases between. Germline values: CDR1 GTSNPN, CDR2 SVGIG (reference sequence). The length of the CDR3 is 15 residues. CDR3 DNA sequence: TGTGCCTGGAGTGAAGGGCGGTTCAGGACAGATACGCAGTATTTT. This gives the protein CAWSEGRFRTDTQYF.

This clone has only a few counts. The rearrangement links TRBV27 to TRBJ2-7, with 8 bases lining up with TRBD1. Germline CDR1 reads MNHEY; CDR2 reads SMNVEV (reference sequence). With 4 bases clipped from V and 5 bases from J, the junction kept 4 bases outside the gene matches. This CDR3 is built from 13 residues. The DNA of the CDR3 is TGTGCCAGCAGTTCTACAGGGGGGCACGAGCAGTACTTC. It codes for CASSSTGGHEQYF.

This clone was detected a few times. This rearrangement joins TRBV29-1 to TRBJ2-1; 7 bases line up with TRBD2. Trimming at V came to 4 bases and at J to 7 bases, leaving 7 bases not matched to a gene. This CDR3 has 13 amino acids. The germline V gene has CDR1 SQVTM and CDR2 ANQGSEA. CDR3 nucleotide sequence: TGCAGCGTTGTCACTAGCGTAGGGAATGAGCAGTTCTTC. Translated: CSVVTSVGNEQFF.

Written as DNA, the CDR3 is TGTGCCAGCAGTTTATCTGCGGGAGGAAACTACGAGCAGTACTTC. This encodes CASSLSAGGNYEQYF. The chain recombines TRBV27 with TRBJ2-7; 8 bases fit TRBD2. The CDR3 has 15 amino acids. V lost 0 bases and J lost 3; bases outside the gene matches: 4. Germline CDR1 and CDR2: MNHEY and SMNVEV (reference sequence).

As concerns this clone: Other DNA sequences from this sample encode an identical CDR3 as well. This chain's CDR3 is CASSFGQTNTGELFF. DNA of the CDR3: TGTGCCAGCAGCTTTGGACAGACGAACACCGGGGAGCTGTTTTTT. The V call is TRBV7-9, the J call TRBJ2-2; a weak D match, TRBD1 (6 bases). Trimming took 3 bases from V and 0 from J, leaving 8 bases between them. This CDR3 comprises 15 residues. Germline V lookup: CDR1 SEHNR, CDR2 FQNEAQ (reference sequence). The full variable domain, in which reference TRBV7-9 and TRBJ2-2 provide the parts outside the CDR3, is DTGVSQNPRHKITKRGQNVTFRCDPISEHNRLYWYRQTLGQGPEFLTYFQNEAQLEKSRLLSDRFSAERPKGSFSTLEIQRTEQGDSAMYLCASSFGQTNTGELFFGEGSRLTVL.

A few counts support this clone. The V call is TRBV30, the J call TRBJ1-5; unclear D gene. V lost 4 bases, J lost 8 bases, and 21 bases lay in between. The V gene's germline CDR1 is GTSNPN and CDR2 SVGIG (reference sequence). The CDR3 extends over 15 amino acids. Here the CDR3 DNA reads TGTGCCTGGAACCCGGAGGGCAGGCCTCGGGAGCCCCAGCATTTT. This translates into CAWNPEGRPREPQHF.

The genes are TRBV5-4 and TRBJ2-5, with 7 nucleotides matching TRBD2. V gave up 1 base and J gave up 3 bases; unmatched junction bases: 3. This CDR3 region has 14 residues. The germline CDR1 and CDR2 sequences are SGHNT and YYREEE (reference sequence). Here the CDR3 DNA reads TGTGCCAGCAGCTTGCTCCTAGCGGAAGAGACCCAGTACTTC. It codes for CASSLLLAEETQYF. The variable domain in full, with the rest retrieved from reference TRBV5-4 and TRBJ2-5, is ETGVTQSPTHLIKTRGQQVTLRCSSQSGHNTVSWYQQALGQGPQFIFQYYREEENGRGNFPPRFSGLQFPNYSSELNVNALELDDSALYLCASSLLLAEETQYFGPGTRLLVL.